The sequence of this T cell receptor (beta chain) was determined in a study of T-cell reconstitution after alpha-beta-depleted transplantation in children. The authors prepared the TCRbeta library with unique molecular identifiers. TCRdb fed the PCR reads into MiXCR, producing one record per CDR3 protein. The repertoire consists of around 80,000 distinct CDR3 sequences, with about a sixth occurring once and the leading ten covering about half. Trimming cost V 4 bases and J 3 bases; bases outside gene matches: 4. The CDR3 sequence is 15 residues long. Germline V CDR1 and CDR2: SGHVS, FNYEAQ. The material was PBMCs, mostly from graft donor cells, obtained 360 days after TCRalphabeta/CD19-depleted stem cell transplant. The V gene is TRBV7-6, the J gene TRBJ2-7; 12 bases fit TRBD2. This TCR derives from a male patient under 10 years old who had a stem cell transplant for acute lymphoblastic leukemia, so the T cells may come from the graft donor. The CDR3 nucleotides read TGTGCCAGCAGCTCCCAGACTAGCGGGAGCTACGAGCAGTACTTC. This encodes CASSSQTSGSYEQYF.